A few counts support the clone carrying this T cell receptor (beta chain). This sample stems from a study of T cells after yellow fever vaccination. Turning to the study itself: The fractions with low cell numbers were processed using SMART-Seq v4 Ultra Low Input.

MiXCR was run by TCRdb on the 5' RACE reads, yielding one entry per CDR3 protein. The repertoire includes about 340,000 distinct CDR3 sequences, about 4% of them detected once, and approximately 24% sits in the top ten. This receptor was identified in a man aged 18 to 30 who received the YFV17D yellow fever vaccine. This specimen consisted of PBMCs, obtained 5 days after the yellow fever booster vaccination.

CDR3 sequence reads: CASSAPLGGGRTEQYF. The CDR3 DNA sequence: TGTGCCAGCAGCGCTCCCCTAGGCGGGGGGCGCACCGAGCAGTACTTC. The chain links TRBV9 to TRBJ2-7, with 8 bases lining up with TRBD2. With V trimmed by 3 bases and J by 6 bases, 14 bases remained unmatched. The CDR3 consists of 16 residues. Germline V CDR1 and CDR2: SGDLS, YYNGEE.